Below, one T cell receptor (beta chain) is given with its context. The CDR3 extends over 12 amino acids. In germline, CDR1 is MDHEN, CDR2 SYDVKM. V was shortened by 5 bases and J by 8 bases, with 12 bases between the two germline ends. Authors' data handling: Amplifying reference gene primers gave estimates of nucleated cell counts. The table came from immunoSEQ multiplex PCR; TCRdb's copy has only in-frame clones and leaves some out. That table is the source of V, J and clone size, and D and trimming were worked out from the DNA. The sample shows roughly 97,000 clones, around 87% of them seen only once. These data belong to a study of blood T cell repertoires in COVID-19. Study details: Donors in the United States, Italy and Spain gave samples during acute or convalescent COVID-19.

This receptor was identified in a human donor in a cohort sampled during active COVID-19. The sample comprised peripheral blood. The genes are TRBV28 and TRBJ1-2; tentatively, D is TRBD1 (6 bases). The CDR3 nucleotides read TGTGCCAGCAGTCTTAACAGGGACGGCTACACCTTC. It encodes CASSLNRDGYTF.